Presented here are 19 T cell receptor beta chains from one specimen sequenced in a study of blood T cells in healthy people across ages. It was with a sample-barcoded 5' primer and a J-beta primer mix that a second PCR of about 7 to 12 cycles was run. TCRdb redid the calling of the 5' RACE reads with MiXCR, one entry per CDR3 protein. The sample carries about 1 million distinct CDR3 sequences, 35% to 50% recorded once. Sequencing was performed on blood. The source is a woman aged 55 to 70 in good health.

The gene calls are TRBV7-2 and TRBJ2-3, with D maybe TRBD1 (5 bases). Germline V gene sequence: CDR1 SGHTA, CDR2 FQGNSA. The CDR3 length is 14 residues. V lost 3 bases to trimming and J lost 3 bases, with 10 bases between them. DNA for the CDR3: TGTGCCAGCAGCTTTCTAAGACAGACAGATACGCAGTATTTT. It is translated as CASSFLRQTDTQYF.

This clonotype was detected only a few times. The chain has TRBV20-1 and TRBJ2-5; D is possibly TRBD2 (5 bases). V lost 1 base to trimming and J lost 11 bases, with 14 bases between them. In germline, CDR1 is DFQATT, CDR2 SNEGSKA (reference sequence). The CDR3 loop spans 12 amino acids. This CDR3 reads CSARGVGGGQYF. DNA of the CDR3: TGCAGTGCTAGAGGGGTCGGAGGTGGGCAGTACTTC.

In its sample, this clonotype was seen a few times. V is TRBV20-1 and J is TRBJ2-1, with TRBD2 matching 7 bases. With V trimmed by 3 bases and J by 8 bases, 16 bases remained unmatched. Germline CDR1 and CDR2: DFQATT and SNEGSKA (reference sequence). The CDR3 has 16 amino acids. CDR3 nucleotide sequence: TGCAGTGCTAGGGGACTTGGGCGGGAGTATGGGGATGAGCAGTTCTTC. Translation gives CSARGLGREYGDEQFF.

This clonotype was counted between two and nine times. The chain couples TRBV12-3 or TRBV12-4 to TRBJ2-2, with TRBD1 as a possible D gene (6 bases). The CDR3 runs 15 residues. V lost 6 bases to trimming and J lost 5 bases, with 16 bases between them. Here the CDR3 DNA reads TGTGCCAGCAGCCCACACAGGGATGGTACCGGGGAGCTGTTTTTT. Protein product: CASSPHRDGTGELFF.

The chain recombines TRBV28 with TRBJ1-2, with D perhaps matching TRBD1 (6 bases). The CDR3 has 12 residues. Trimming left V 7 bases short and J 13 bases short, with 19 bases between. CDR1 and CDR2 (germline): MDHEN, SYDVKM. This CDR3 reads CASNRLKGEATF. DNA for the CDR3: TGTGCCAGCAATCGCCTGAAGGGGGAAGCCACCTTC.

This clonotype was recorded many times. The chain links TRBV15 to TRBJ2-7, with D maybe TRBD2 (6 bases). Germline V gives CDR1 LNHNV, CDR2 YYDKDF (reference sequence). The CDR3 length is 13 residues. V was cut by 4 bases and J by 3 bases, with 10 bases left in between. The CDR3 DNA sequence: TGTGCCACCAGCACGGGACTGAGCTACGAGCAGTACTTC. It specifies CATSTGLSYEQYF.

This clonotype was recorded at least ten times. The chain carries TRBV28 and TRBJ2-7; D call uncertain. The CDR3 is 13 residues long. Germline values: CDR1 MDHEN, CDR2 SYDVKM. Deletions cut 7 bases from V and 1 base from J, with 11 bases between. CDR3 sequence (DNA): TGTGCCAGCACCCCCGGCAGGTCCTACGAGCAGTACTTC. Its protein is CASTPGRSYEQYF.

The genes are TRBV4-2 and TRBJ2-1; 11 nucleotides align to TRBD2. The CDR3 runs to 15 residues. V was pared by 0 bases and J by 9 bases, with 4 bases of the junction left unmatched. The germline gives CDR1 LGHNA, CDR2 YNFKEQ. The CDR3 protein is CASSQELAGGFEQFF. The CDR3 bases are TGTGCCAGCAGCCAAGAATTAGCGGGAGGGTTTGAGCAGTTCTTC.

This clonotype was seen only a few times. The chain uses TRBV7-2 and TRBJ2-7; 10 bases match TRBD2. The CDR3 covers 17 residues. The germline CDR1 and CDR2 sequences are SGHTA and FQGNSA. V was clipped by 0 bases and J by 4 bases; unmatched bases: 9. CDR3 amino acids: CASSLAFYSGRQYEQYF. For the CDR3, the DNA is TGTGCCAGCAGCTTAGCGTTTTATAGCGGGAGGCAGTACGAGCAGTACTTC.

The chain uses TRBV5-1 and TRBJ2-4; TRBD2 matches 12 bases. The J call could be wrong; TRBJ2-7 is a better fit for the DNA end. Germline lookup yields CDR1 SGHRS and CDR2 YFSETQ. This CDR3 comprises 15 residues. Written as DNA, the CDR3 is TGCGCCAGCAGCCTGAGACTAGCGGGAGACGCCGAGCAGTACTTC. Amino acids: CASSLRLAGDAEQYF.

This rearrangement joins TRBV5-6 to TRBJ2-4; possibly TRBD1 for D (6 bases). The better agreement between TRBJ2-7 and the DNA end casts doubt on the J call. The CDR3 extends over 16 amino acids. Germline assignment: CDR1 SGHDT and CDR2 YYEEEE. The CDR3 is CASSLDSGTLAYEQYF. Here the CDR3 DNA reads TGTGCCAGCAGCTTGGACTCCGGGACACTCGCCTACGAGCAGTACTTC.

The CDR3 loop is CASSVGQGIHYGYTF. The CDR3 nucleotides read TGTGCCAGCAGCGTAGGCCAGGGTATCCACTATGGCTACACCTTC. The chain uses TRBV9 and TRBJ1-2, with D possibly TRBD1 on 5 matching bases. Trimming left V 0 bases short and J 3 bases short, with 12 bases between. This CDR3 spans 15 amino acids. Germline-derived CDR1 and CDR2 are SGDLS and YYNGEE.

The rearrangement joins TRBV5-1 to TRBJ2-3, with TRBD2 as a possible D gene (6 bases). CDR1 and CDR2 (germline): SGHRS, YFSETQ. This CDR3 is 16 amino acids long. Trimming removed 0 bases at V and 4 bases at J, with 15 bases between. CDR3 region: CASSLGRAGPADTQYF. CDR3 DNA sequence: TGCGCCAGCAGCTTGGGACGTGCGGGGCCGGCAGATACGCAGTATTTT.

The chain recombines TRBV5-5 with TRBJ1-4; a weak D match, TRBD1 (5 bases). The ends were cut back, 0 bases at V and 8 bases at J, with 14 bases in the middle. From germline, CDR1 is SGHKS and CDR2 YYEKEE (reference sequence). This CDR3 is 15 amino acids long. The CDR3 DNA reads TGTGCCAGCAGCTTGGACGGGACGATGAACGAAAAACTGTTTTTT. This codes for CASSLDGTMNEKLFF.

This clonotype has only a few counts. The V and J genes are TRBV24-1 and TRBJ2-5; D might be TRBD1 or TRBD2, each matching 6 bases. The CDR3 totals 14 residues. Per germline, CDR1 KGHDR and CDR2 SFDVKD. V gave up 10 bases and J gave up 3 bases, with 17 bases separating them. The CDR3 is CATGGGWPKETQYF. In DNA form, the CDR3 reads TGTGCCACTGGAGGGGGGTGGCCGAAAGAGACCCAGTACTTC.

J is TRBJ1-1 and V is TRBV20-1; D is perhaps TRBD1 (5 bases). The CDR3 loop spans 14 amino acids. Deletions cut 6 bases from V and 4 bases from J, with 18 bases between. The V gene's germline CDR1 is DFQATT and CDR2 SNEGSKA (reference sequence). In DNA, the CDR3 is TGCAGTGCCAACTCCCCCGGACACCTCACTGAAGCTTTCTTT. Protein product: CSANSPGHLTEAFF.

The chain couples TRBV20-1 to TRBJ2-4, with 8 nucleotides matching TRBD2. The CDR3 is made up of 18 amino acids. The ends lost 4 bases at V and 0 bases at J; junction bases unmatched: 14. Germline values: CDR1 DFQATT, CDR2 SNEGSKA (reference sequence). CDR3 sequence: CSAIRGARREGAKNIQYF. The CDR3 DNA reads TGCAGTGCTATCCGGGGGGCGAGACGGGAGGGAGCCAAAAACATTCAGTACTTC.

This clonotype came up a few times. The J gene is TRBJ2-4, the V gene TRBV9, with TRBD2 as a possible D gene (6 bases). The V gene lost 0 bases and the J gene lost 8 bases, with 9 bases spanning the gap. The germline V gene has CDR1 SGDLS and CDR2 YYNGEE. CDR3 length: 13 amino acids. CDR3 in DNA: TGTGCCAGCAGCGTAGGGAGGGCAGACATTCAGTACTTC. The encoded protein is CASSVGRADIQYF.

The chain joins TRBV4-2 to TRBJ2-3; 11 bases line up with TRBD2. The trim removed 2 bases at V and 11 bases at J, leaving 18 bases unmatched. Germline V gives CDR1 LGHNA, CDR2 YNFKEQ. This CDR3 has 18 amino acids. The DNA of the CDR3 is TGTGCCAGCAGCCAAAATCCCGTACCAGGACTAGCGGGCAATGAGCAGTATTTT. This translates into CASSQNPVPGLAGNEQYF.